This T cell receptor (beta chain) derives from a study of blood T cell repertoires in COVID-19. As for the study in general: Sources were T cells, B-cell-depleted T cells, or PBMCs; the material itself was cDNA or gDNA.

Adults between roughly 18 and 95 years of age took part from more than 20 US areas. Cohorts were determined from participant-reported clinical history. Using immunoSEQ multiplex PCR, the repertoire was profiled, and TCRdb retains in-frame clones only, with some absent. The sample holds approximately 150,000 clones, around 87% seen once. V was clipped by 7 bases and J by 1 base; unmatched bases: 7. The CDR3 is made up of 14 amino acids. Germline V gene sequence: CDR1 SGHDT, CDR2 YYEEEE. This clone came up a few times. This chain uses TRBV5-6 with TRBJ2-5; 7 nucleotides line up with TRBD2. The receptor was derived from a man aged 55 to 70 who had recovered from COVID-19. Sequenced: PBMCs or T cells enriched from blood (not recorded which). The CDR3 nucleotides are TGTGCCAGCTCAAGCGGGGTGCCCCAAGAGACCCAGTACTTC. Protein: CASSSGVPQETQYF.